The clone carrying this T cell receptor (beta chain) was seen many times. The record originates from a study of T cells in Graves' hyperthyroidism and ophthalmopathy. The study defined stable Graves' hyperthyroidism as no ophthalmopathy progression within 18 months. Cells are PBMCs isolated from more than 8.5 ml of fresh blood. Germline V gives CDR1 SGHAT, CDR2 FQNNGV. The CDR3 covers 15 residues. J was trimmed by 2 bases and V by 5 bases; bases with no gene match: 5. Amplification of TCR beta CDR3 regions used RNA as the template. During a first-round RT-PCR of the TCR CDR3, the HTBI primer set was used. TCRdb used MiXCR to reprocess the multiplex PCR reads, holding one entry per CDR3 protein. Among 700,000 or so distinct CDR3 sequences listed, about a sixth were seen once.

The source of this sequence is a young man with Graves' hyperthyroidism. The chain has TRBV11-2 and TRBJ2-3, with 9 bases identical to TRBD1. Material: blood. The DNA of the CDR3 is TGTGCCAGCAGCCCCGGGACAGGGCCCACAGATACGCAGTATTTT. Its translation is CASSPGTGPTDTQYF.